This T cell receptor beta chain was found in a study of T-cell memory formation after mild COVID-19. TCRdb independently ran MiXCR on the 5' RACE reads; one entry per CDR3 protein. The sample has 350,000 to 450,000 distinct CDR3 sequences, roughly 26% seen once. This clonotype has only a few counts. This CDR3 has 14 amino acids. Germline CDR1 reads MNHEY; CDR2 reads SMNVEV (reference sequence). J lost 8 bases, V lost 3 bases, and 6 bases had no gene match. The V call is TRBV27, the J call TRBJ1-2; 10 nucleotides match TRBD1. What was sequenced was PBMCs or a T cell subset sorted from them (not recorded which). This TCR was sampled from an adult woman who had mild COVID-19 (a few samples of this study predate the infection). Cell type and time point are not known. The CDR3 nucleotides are TGTGCCAGCAGTTTCGGACAGGGGGTAAGGGGCTACACCTTC. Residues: CASSFGQGVRGYTF.